A single sample is the source of the 20 T cell receptor beta chains below, sequenced in a study of blood T cell repertoires in COVID-19. Data came from immunoSEQ multiplex PCR; TCRdb stores just in-frame clones and leaves some out. The sample has almost 100,000 clones, 86% seen once. Sequencing input: peripheral blood. These receptors all stem from a man in his fifties with acute or convalescent COVID-19.

The genes are TRBV6-5 and TRBJ1-1; tentatively, D is TRBD1 (6 bases). Germline-derived CDR1 and CDR2 are MNHEY and SVGAGI. The CDR3 extends over 14 amino acids. V was cut by 7 bases and J by 4 bases, with 16 bases left in between. As DNA, the CDR3 is TGTGCCAGCACCAAGACAGGTAGTTCCACTGAAGCTTTCTTT. Its protein product is CASTKTGSSTEAFF.

V and J are TRBV6-4 and TRBJ2-1; 9 nucleotides match TRBD2. This CDR3 has 13 residues. From germline, CDR1 is MRHNA and CDR2 SNTAGT. V trimming: 3 bases; J trimming: 10 bases; junction bases outside the gene matches: 4. CDR3 residues: CASSESGRREQFF. Here the CDR3 DNA reads TGTGCCAGCAGTGAGAGCGGGAGGCGGGAGCAGTTCTTC.

This sequence joins TRBV11-2 and TRBJ2-1; 9 bases are shared with TRBD2. Trimming cost V 5 bases and J 10 bases; bases outside gene matches: 12. From germline, CDR1 is SGHAT and CDR2 FQNNGV. The CDR3 has 15 residues. This chain's CDR3 is CASSGGGTSRAEQFF. The CDR3 DNA reads as TGTGCCAGCAGCGGAGGCGGGACTAGCCGAGCAGAGCAGTTCTTC.

The chain is built from TRBV5-4 and TRBJ2-7, with TRBD1 identical over 7 bases. The germline V gene has CDR1 SGHNT and CDR2 YYREEE (reference sequence). J lost 4 bases, V lost 0 bases, and 1 base had no gene match. The CDR3 consists of 13 residues. The CDR3: CASSLEQGYEQYF. In nucleotides, the CDR3 is TGTGCCAGCAGCTTGGAACAGGGGTACGAGCAGTACTTC.

The chain combines TRBV30 with TRBJ1-2, with TRBD1 matching 7 bases. CDR3 length: 11 amino acids. In germline, CDR1 is GTSNPN, CDR2 SVGIG (reference sequence). Germline trimming cut 4 bases from V and 4 bases from J; bases unmatched to any gene: 0. The CDR3 loop is CAWTGGYGYTF. The CDR3 nucleotides read TGTGCCTGGACAGGGGGCTATGGCTACACCTTC. The full variable domain, rest sourced from reference TRBV30 and TRBJ1-2, is SQTIHQWPATLVQPVGSPLSLECTVEGTSNPNLYWYRQAAGRGLQLLFYSVGIGQISSEVPQNLSASRPQDRQFILSSKKLLLSDSGFYLCAWTGGYGYTFGSGTRLTVV.

The chain has TRBV15 and TRBJ2-7; 8 nucleotides agree with TRBD2. CDR1 is LNHNV and CDR2 is YYDKDF in the germline V gene (reference sequence). CDR3 length equals 17 residues. After removal of 5 bases from V and 0 bases from J, the junction contained 12 bases not matched to a gene. DNA of the CDR3: TGTGCCACCAGCCGGCGAGATAGCGGGATAAACTCCTACGAGCAGTACTTC. Protein product: CATSRRDSGINSYEQYF.

This clone was detected only once. The rearrangement uses TRBV7-6 and TRBJ2-1; no clear D gene. Trimming shortened V by 5 bases and J by 8 bases, and 16 bases separated the two germline ends. The CDR3 runs 14 residues. CDR1 and CDR2 (germline): SGHVS, FNYEAQ. CDR3 region: CASSQLGSRDEQFF. The CDR3 DNA sequence: TGTGCCAGCAGCCAATTGGGCTCGAGAGATGAGCAGTTCTTC. The variable domain in full, completed from reference TRBV7-6 and TRBJ2-1, reads GAGVSQSPRYKVTKRGQDVALRCDPISGHVSLYWYRQALGQGPEFLTYFNYEAQQDKSGLPNDRFSAERPEGSISTLTIQRTEQRDSAMYRCASSQLGSRDEQFFGPGTRLTVL.

CDR3 sequence reads: CSASGFSQQETQYF. In DNA form, the CDR3 reads TGCAGTGCTAGTGGGTTTAGCCAACAAGAGACCCAGTACTTC. The chain carries TRBV20-1 and TRBJ2-5; D gene unclear. CDR3 length equals 14 residues. Germline CDR1 DFQATT, CDR2 SNEGSKA (reference sequence). Deletions cut 3 bases from V and 2 bases from J, with 13 bases between.

This clone is a singleton in its sample. The rearrangement links TRBV18 to TRBJ1-2; possible D gene TRBD1, 6 bases. This CDR3 has 14 amino acids. V gave up 3 bases and J gave up 5 bases, with 13 bases separating them. CDR1 is KGHSH, CDR2 LQKENI, per germline. CDR3 in DNA: TGTGCCAGCTCACCCGACAGGACGGGGTATGGCTACACCTTC. This sequence encodes CASSPDRTGYGYTF.

The chain recombines TRBV6-5 with TRBJ2-2; D gene uncertain. The CDR3 extends over 12 amino acids. Per the germline V gene, CDR1 is MNHEY and CDR2 is SVGAGI. V was clipped by 5 bases and J by 3 bases, with 4 bases between them. The CDR3 protein is CASSSYTGELFF. In DNA form, the CDR3 reads TGTGCCAGCAGTAGCTACACCGGGGAGCTGTTTTTT.

This chain joins TRBV13 and TRBJ1-1; no clear D gene. V shed 4 bases and J shed 8 bases, with 20 bases lying between them. The CDR3 is 15 residues long. Germline values: CDR1 PRHDT, CDR2 FYEKMQ (reference sequence). The CDR3 DNA is TGTGCCAGCAGCTCCCCTGGCAGCGTAGGTGCCGAAGCTTTCTTT. It specifies CASSSPGSVGAEAFF. Drawing the rest from reference TRBV13 and TRBJ1-1, the complete variable domain is AAGVIQSPRHLIKEKRETATLKCYPIPRHDTVYWYQQGPGQDPQFLISFYEKMQSDKGSIPDRFSAQQFSDYHSELNMSSLELGDSALYFCASSSPGSVGAEAFFGQGTRLTVV.

The CDR3 bases are TGTGCCAGCAGCAAGAGACAGGGGGCGAATTCACCCCTCCACTTT. It codes for CASSKRQGANSPLHF. The V gene is TRBV6-2 or TRBV6-3, the J gene TRBJ1-6; 10 bases match TRBD1. The CDR3 contains 15 residues. V was pared by 6 bases and J by 7 bases, with 6 bases of the junction left unmatched. Germline V gene data show CDR1 as MNHEY and CDR2 as SVGEGT.

CDR3 nucleotide sequence: TGTGCCATCAGTGAGTCGAAGGGGGTACCCTTCGGGCAGCCCCAGCATTTT. It yields the protein CAISESKGVPFGQPQHF. V usage is TRBV10-3 and J usage is TRBJ1-5; possible D gene TRBD1, 6 bases. This CDR3 contains 17 residues. Trimming took 0 bases from V and 7 from J, leaving 19 bases between them. CDR1 ENHRY and CDR2 SYGVKD come from the germline V gene.

The rearrangement links TRBV27 to TRBJ1-2; no firm D call. From germline, CDR1 is MNHEY and CDR2 SMNVEV (reference sequence). The ends were cut back, 5 bases at V and 4 bases at J, with 11 bases in the middle. The CDR3 length is 13 residues. This chain's CDR3 is CASSPTFLYGYTF. CDR3 DNA sequence: TGTGCCAGCAGTCCGACATTCCTCTATGGCTACACCTTC.

The chain couples TRBV2 to TRBJ1-5; perhaps TRBD1 as D (6 bases). Germline values: CDR1 SNHLY, CDR2 FYNNEI. This CDR3 spans 15 amino acids. Trimming pared 3 bases from V and 4 bases from J, leaving 13 bases between. The CDR3: CASSDDQQGNQPQHF. The CDR3 DNA is TGTGCCAGCAGTGACGACCAACAGGGTAATCAGCCCCAGCATTTT.

This chain connects TRBV9 to TRBJ2-7, with 10 bases lining up with TRBD1. The CDR3 runs to 14 residues. CDR1 and CDR2 from the germline V gene are SGDLS and YYNGEE. V trimming: 2 bases; J trimming: 2 bases; junction bases outside the gene matches: 1. The CDR3 sequence: CASSVGTGAYEQYF. The CDR3 bases are TGTGCCAGCAGCGTCGGGACAGGGGCCTACGAGCAGTACTTC. Based on the CDR3 plus reference TRBV9 and TRBJ2-7, the full variable domain is DSGVTQTPKHLITATGQRVTLRCSPRSGDLSVYWYQQSLDQGLQFLIQYYNGEERAKGNILERFSAQQFPDLHSELNLSSLELGDSALYFCASSVGTGAYEQYFGPGTRLTVT.

The gene calls are TRBV13 and TRBJ1-6, with a weak D call TRBD1 (5 bases). V was trimmed by 0 bases and J by 1 base, leaving 7 bases between them. The germline V gene encodes CDR1 PRHDT and CDR2 FYEKMQ (reference sequence). The CDR3 loop spans 16 amino acids. CDR3 bases: TGTGCCAGCAGCTTAGGAACAGGTTCCTATAATTCACCCCTCCACTTT. It specifies CASSLGTGSYNSPLHF.

The chain links TRBV24-1 to TRBJ2-2, with 7 positions matching TRBD2. Germline lookup yields CDR1 KGHDR and CDR2 SFDVKD. The CDR3 extends over 16 amino acids. Unmatched junction bases numbered 7, after V lost 3 bases and J lost 4 bases. CDR3 bases: TGTGCCACCAGTGATGCCGGCGGGAGTGGCACCGGGGAGCTGTTTTTT. This sequence encodes CATSDAGGSGTGELFF.

The chain combines TRBV6-5 with TRBJ2-7; weak D call: TRBD2 (5 bases). This CDR3 is 14 amino acids long. Between the trimmed V and J ends, which lost 7 bases and 1 base, there was a span of 14 bases. The germline V gene has CDR1 MNHEY and CDR2 SVGAGI. CDR3 protein: CASKLVEASYEQYF. CDR3 nucleotides: TGTGCCAGCAAGCTCGTGGAGGCGTCCTACGAGCAGTACTTC.

In DNA form, the CDR3 reads TGCGCCAGCAGCTTGACTGGGCAGGGGAGAAACTATGGCTACACCTTC. Residues: CASSLTGQGRNYGYTF. J is TRBJ1-2 and V is TRBV5-1, with a weak D call TRBD1 (6 bases). The V gene's germline CDR1 is SGHRS and CDR2 YFSETQ. This CDR3 contains 16 residues. V was pared by 1 base and J by 2 bases, with 15 bases between. Complete variable domain (other parts from reference TRBV5-1 and TRBJ1-2): KAGVTQTPRYLIKTRGQQVTLSCSPISGHRSVSWYQQTPGQGLQFLFEYFSETQRNKGNFPGRFSGRQFSNSRSEMNVSTLELGDSALYLCASSLTGQGRNYGYTFGSGTRLTVV.